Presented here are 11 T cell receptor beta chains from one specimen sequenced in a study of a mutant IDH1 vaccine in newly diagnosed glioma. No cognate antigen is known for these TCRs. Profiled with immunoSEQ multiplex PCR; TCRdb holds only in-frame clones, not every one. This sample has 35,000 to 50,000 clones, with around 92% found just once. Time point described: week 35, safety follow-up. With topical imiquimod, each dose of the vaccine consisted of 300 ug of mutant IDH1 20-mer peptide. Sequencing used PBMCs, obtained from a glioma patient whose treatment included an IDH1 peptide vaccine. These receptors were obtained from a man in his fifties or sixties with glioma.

CDR3 in DNA: TGTGCCAGCAGTGACAACACCGGGGAGCTGTTTTTT. Residues: CASSDNTGELFF. The gene calls are TRBV6-4 and TRBJ2-2, with D uncertain. This CDR3 has 12 amino acids. Trimming removed 2 bases from V and 2 bases from J, with 0 bases in between. Germline values: CDR1 MRHNA, CDR2 SNTAGT.

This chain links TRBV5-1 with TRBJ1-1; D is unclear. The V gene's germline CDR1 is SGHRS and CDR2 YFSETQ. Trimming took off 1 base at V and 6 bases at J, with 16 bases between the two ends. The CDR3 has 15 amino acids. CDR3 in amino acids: CASSLIGKGLAEAFF. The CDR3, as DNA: TGCGCCAGCAGCTTGATTGGGAAGGGCCTGGCTGAAGCTTTCTTT.

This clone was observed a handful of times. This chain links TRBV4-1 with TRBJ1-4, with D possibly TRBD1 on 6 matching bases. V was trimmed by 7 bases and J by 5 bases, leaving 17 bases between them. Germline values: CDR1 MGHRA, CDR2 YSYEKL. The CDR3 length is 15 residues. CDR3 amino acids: CASTRGGGYNEKLFF. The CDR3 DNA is TGCGCCAGCACCCGGGGAGGGGGTTACAATGAAAAACTGTTTTTT.

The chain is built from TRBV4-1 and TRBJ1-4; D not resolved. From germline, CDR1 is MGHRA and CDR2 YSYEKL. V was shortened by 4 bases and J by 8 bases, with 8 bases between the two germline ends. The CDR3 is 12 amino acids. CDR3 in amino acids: CASSRSGEKLFF. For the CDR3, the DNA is TGCGCCAGCAGCCGGAGCGGGGAAAAACTGTTTTTT.

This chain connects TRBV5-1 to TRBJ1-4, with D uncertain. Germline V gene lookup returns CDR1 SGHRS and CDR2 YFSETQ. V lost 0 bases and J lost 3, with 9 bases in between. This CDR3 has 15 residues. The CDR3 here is CASSLVFGSNEKLFF. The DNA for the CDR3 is TGCGCCAGCAGCTTGGTATTCGGGTCTAATGAAAAACTGTTTTTT.

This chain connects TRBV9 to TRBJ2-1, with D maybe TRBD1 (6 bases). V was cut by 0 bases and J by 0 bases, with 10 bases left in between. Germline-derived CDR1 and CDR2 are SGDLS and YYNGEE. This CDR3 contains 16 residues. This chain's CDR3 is CASSVANRVSYNEQFF. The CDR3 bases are TGTGCCAGCAGCGTAGCTAACAGGGTCTCCTACAATGAGCAGTTCTTC.

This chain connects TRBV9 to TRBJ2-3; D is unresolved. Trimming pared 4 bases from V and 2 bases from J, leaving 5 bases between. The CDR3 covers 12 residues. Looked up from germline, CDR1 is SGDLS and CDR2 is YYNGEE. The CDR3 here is CASSPDTDTQYF. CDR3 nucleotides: TGTGCCAGCAGCCCCGACACAGATACGCAGTATTTT.

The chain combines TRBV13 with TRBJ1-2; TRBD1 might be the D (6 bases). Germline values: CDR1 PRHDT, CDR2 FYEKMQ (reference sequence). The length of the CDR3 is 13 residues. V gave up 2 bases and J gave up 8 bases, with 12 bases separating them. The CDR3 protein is CASSLMGARGYTF. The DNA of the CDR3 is TGTGCCAGCAGCTTAATGGGGGCGCGGGGCTACACCTTC.

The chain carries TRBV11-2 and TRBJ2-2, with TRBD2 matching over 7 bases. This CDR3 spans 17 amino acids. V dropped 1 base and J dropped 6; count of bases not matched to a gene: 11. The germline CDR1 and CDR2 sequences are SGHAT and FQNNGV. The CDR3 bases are TGTGCCAGCAGCTTAGTGGGGCGGGAGAATCCCCCCGGGGAGCTGTTTTTT. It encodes CASSLVGRENPPGELFF.

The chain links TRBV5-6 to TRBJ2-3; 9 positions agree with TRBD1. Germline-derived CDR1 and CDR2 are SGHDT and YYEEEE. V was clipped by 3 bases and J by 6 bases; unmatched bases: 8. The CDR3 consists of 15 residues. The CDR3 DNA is TGTGCCAGCAGCTGGGGGACAGGGAATGGGGATACGCAGTATTTT. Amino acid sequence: CASSWGTGNGDTQYF. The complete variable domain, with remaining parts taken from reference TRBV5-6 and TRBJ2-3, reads DAGVTQSPTHLIKTRGQQVTLRCSPKSGHDTVSWYQQALGQGPQFIFQYYEEEERQRGNFPDRFSGHQFPNYSSELNVNALLLGDSALYLCASSWGTGNGDTQYFGPGTRLTVL.

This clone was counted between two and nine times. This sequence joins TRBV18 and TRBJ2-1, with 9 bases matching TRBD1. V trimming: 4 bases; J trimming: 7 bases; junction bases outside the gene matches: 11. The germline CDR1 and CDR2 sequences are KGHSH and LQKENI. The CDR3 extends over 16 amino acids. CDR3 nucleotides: TGTGCCAGCTCACAGAACAGGGGGCGGGAGTTGAATGAGCAGTTCTTC. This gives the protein CASSQNRGRELNEQFF.